These 12 T cell receptor beta chains were all obtained from the same sample, sequenced in a study of T-cell memory formation after mild COVID-19. In TCRdb, the 5' RACE reads were re-called with MiXCR into one record per CDR3 protein. Among 400,000 to 500,000 distinct CDR3 sequences listed, 20% were seen once. Sequenced material: PBMCs or a T cell subset sorted from them (not recorded which). All receptors derive from an adult woman who had mild COVID-19 (a few samples of this study predate the infection). Cell type and time point are not known.

This clonotype was counted only a few times. V and J are TRBV7-2 and TRBJ1-5; D gene unclear. Trimming removed 6 bases at V and 0 bases at J, with 9 bases between. Germline CDR1 and CDR2: SGHTA and FQGNSA. CDR3 size: 14 residues. The CDR3 loop reads CASSNSYSNQPQHF. The CDR3 DNA sequence: TGTGCCAGCAGTAACAGTTATAGCAATCAGCCCCAGCATTTT.

This chain joins TRBV5-6 and TRBJ1-1, with 7 bases matching TRBD1. The germline V gene encodes CDR1 SGHDT and CDR2 YYEEEE. CDR3 length: 16 residues. The trim removed 6 bases at V and 1 base at J, leaving 12 bases unmatched. This CDR3 reads CASTLRGGPENTEAFF. As DNA, the CDR3 is TGTGCCAGCACCCTTCGAGGGGGCCCGGAGAACACTGAAGCTTTCTTT.

This clonotype has more than one count but fewer than ten. The chain uses TRBV20-1 and TRBJ2-3; D may be TRBD1 (6 bases). Per germline, CDR1 DFQATT and CDR2 SNEGSKA (reference sequence). The CDR3 extends over 15 amino acids. V lost 0 bases to trimming and J lost 3 bases, with 13 bases between them. The CDR3 here is CSARDPGQRTDTQYF. In DNA, the CDR3 is TGCAGTGCTAGAGATCCGGGACAAAGAACAGATACGCAGTATTTT.

This clonotype was picked up a small number of times. The J gene is TRBJ2-7, the V gene TRBV20-1, with no clear D. Between the trimmed V and J ends, which lost 6 bases and 3 bases, there was a span of 15 bases. Germline CDR1 DFQATT, CDR2 SNEGSKA (reference sequence). The CDR3 length is 13 residues. This CDR3 is CSASAKGFYEQYF. In DNA form, the CDR3 reads TGCAGTGCCTCAGCGAAGGGATTCTACGAGCAGTACTTC.

Only a few counts were recorded for this clonotype. The chain combines TRBV19 with TRBJ1-5, with D tentatively TRBD1 (5 bases). Trimming removed 3 bases at V and 1 base at J, with 25 bases between. Germline-derived CDR1 and CDR2 are LNHDA and SQIVND (reference sequence). CDR3 length equals 20 residues. DNA for the CDR3: TGTGCCAGTAGTATCCGCGCGAGCAGGGCCCGTATTTCCAGCAATCAGCCCCAGCATTTT. This translates into CASSIRASRARISSNQPQHF.

In its sample, this clonotype was seen once. The chain uses TRBV9 and TRBJ2-1, with a tentative D call TRBD1 (5 bases). Per the germline V gene, CDR1 is SGDLS and CDR2 is YYNGEE. Trimming left V 2 bases short and J 0 bases short, with 12 bases between. The CDR3 runs 16 residues. The DNA for the CDR3 is TGTGCCAGCAGCGTTTTGGCAGGGTCCTCCTACAATGAGCAGTTCTTC. Translation: CASSVLAGSSYNEQFF.

This clonotype showed up just a few times. The chain joins TRBV13 to TRBJ1-1; no definite D call. Germline V CDR1 and CDR2: PRHDT, FYEKMQ (reference sequence). The CDR3 extends over 14 amino acids. Trimming pared 0 bases from V and 5 bases from J, leaving 10 bases between. As DNA, the CDR3 is TGTGCCAGCAGCTTAGGGACACCTCAGACTGAAGCTTTCTTT. Protein: CASSLGTPQTEAFF.

This clonotype came up a few times. The chain couples TRBV24-1 to TRBJ2-5; TRBD2 matches at 10 bases. CDR1 and CDR2 (germline): KGHDR, SFDVKD. The CDR3 extends over 16 amino acids. V lost 2 bases to trimming and J lost 2 bases; unmatched junction nucleotides: 4. CDR3 in amino acids: CATSDWASGSQETQYF. CDR3 bases: TGTGCCACCAGTGATTGGGCTAGCGGGAGTCAAGAGACCCAGTACTTC.

This clonotype was recorded a few times. CDR3 nucleotides: TGTGCCAGCAAGGAAGGCGCAAACTACGAGCAGTACTTC. As protein: CASKEGANYEQYF. The chain recombines TRBV28 with TRBJ2-7, with D unresolved. Trimming left V 7 bases short and J 3 bases short, with 13 bases between. Germline loops: CDR1 MDHEN, CDR2 SYDVKM. The CDR3 has 13 amino acids. The whole variable domain, filled in from reference TRBV28 and TRBJ2-7, reads DVKVTQSSRYLVKRTGEKVFLECVQDMDHENMFWYRQDPGLGLRLIYFSYDVKMKEKGDIPEGYSVSREKKERFSLILESASTNQTSMYLCASKEGANYEQYFGPGTRLTVT.

The chain combines TRBV10-3 with TRBJ2-1; 9 nucleotides agree with TRBD1. The length of the CDR3 is 14 residues. J lost 8 bases, V lost 5 bases, and 7 bases had no gene match. The germline V gene has CDR1 ENHRY and CDR2 SYGVKD. CDR3: CAISLGQGGDEQFF. Written as DNA, the CDR3 is TGTGCCATCAGTTTGGGACAGGGAGGCGATGAGCAGTTCTTC.

This clonotype came up a few times. The rearrangement joins TRBV4-3 to TRBJ2-7, with 7 bases aligning to TRBD1. CDR3 length: 16 amino acids. J lost 2 bases, V lost 1 base, and 8 bases had no gene match. CDR1 and CDR2 from the germline V gene are LGHNA and YSLEER. The chain's CDR3 is CASSQVGTGDPYEQYF. Written as DNA, the CDR3 is TGCGCCAGCAGCCAAGTTGGAACAGGGGATCCCTACGAGCAGTACTTC.

The V call is TRBV19, the J call TRBJ1-5, with D tentatively TRBD1 (5 bases). The ends were cut back, 5 bases at V and 3 bases at J, with 14 bases in the middle. Germline assignment: CDR1 LNHDA and CDR2 SQIVND (reference sequence). The CDR3 consists of 15 residues. The CDR3 region has the DNA TGTGCCAGTAGTCTTCAGGGTTTTGACAATCAGCCCCAGCATTTT. This translates into CASSLQGFDNQPQHF.